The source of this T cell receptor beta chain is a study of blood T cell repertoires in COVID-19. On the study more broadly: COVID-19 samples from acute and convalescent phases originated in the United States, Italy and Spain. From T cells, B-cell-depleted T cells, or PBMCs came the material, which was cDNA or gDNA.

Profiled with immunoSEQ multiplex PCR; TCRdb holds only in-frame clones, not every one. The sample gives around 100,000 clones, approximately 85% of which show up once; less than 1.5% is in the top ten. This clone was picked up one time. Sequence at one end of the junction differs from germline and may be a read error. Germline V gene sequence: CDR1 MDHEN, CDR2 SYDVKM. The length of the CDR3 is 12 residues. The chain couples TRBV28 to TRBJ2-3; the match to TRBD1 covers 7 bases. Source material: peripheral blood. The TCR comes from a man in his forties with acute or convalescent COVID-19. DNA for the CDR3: TGTGCCAGCAGCCCCAACAGGGGAACAGGGGATTTT. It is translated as CASSPNRGTGDF.